This T cell receptor (beta chain) derives from a study of CD8 T cells in Susac syndrome. With random hexamers, 0.5 to 1 ug RNA was reverse transcribed. TCRdb used MiXCR to reprocess the immunoSEQ multiplex PCR reads, holding one entry per CDR3 protein. This sample has 330,000 or so distinct CDR3 sequences, with over 75% found just once. The CDR3 sequence is 16 residues long. Trimming pared 0 bases from V and 0 bases from J, leaving 12 bases between. CDR1 and CDR2 (germline): SGHAT, FQNNGV. The chain has TRBV11-2 and TRBJ2-7, with a weak D call TRBD1 (6 bases). The sequence came from a human donor with multiple sclerosis. The sequenced sample was CD8+ T cells from PBMCs. Here the CDR3 reads CASSLDYPGDSYEQYF. The DNA of the CDR3 is TGTGCCAGCAGCTTAGATTATCCAGGGGACTCCTACGAGCAGTACTTC. Drawing the rest from reference TRBV11-2 and TRBJ2-7, the complete variable domain is EAGVAQSPRYKIIEKRQSVAFWCNPISGHATLYWYQQILGQGPKLLIQFQNNGVVDDSQLPKDRFSAERLKGVDSTLKIQPAKLEDSAVYLCASSLDYPGDSYEQYFGPGTRLTVT.